This T cell receptor (beta chain) was sequenced for a study of cytomegalovirus exposure and HLA in healthy donors. The repertoire was sequenced with immunoSEQ multiplex PCR; TCRdb's copy has only in-frame clones and lacks some. The table shows more than 120,000 clones, with 85% to 90% occurring only once. This CDR3 spans 17 amino acids. The V end lost 0 bases, the J end lost 3 bases, and 16 bases lay between the germline ends. Germline CDR1 and CDR2: KGHSH and LQKENI. The study, taken as a whole, reports: In vitro data verified three CMV-associated chains as specific for CMV antigens. The listing of 150 to 200 TCR beta chains classed them as cytomegalovirus-associated. One later analysis, an examination of the roughly 130 validation repertoires, found that first-cohort TCR clusters tended to co-occur in them.

Turning to this clone: The antigen remains unidentified.

V and J are TRBV18 and TRBJ2-3, with D perhaps matching TRBD1 (7 bases). This sequence originates from a man aged 18 to 30 in good health and CMV-seropositive. Sequencing was done on a sample of PBMCs. The DNA for the CDR3 is TGTGCCAGCTCACCACCAGATGGAGGGGGCTCGACAGATACGCAGTATTTT. Translated, it gives CASSPPDGGGSTDTQYF.